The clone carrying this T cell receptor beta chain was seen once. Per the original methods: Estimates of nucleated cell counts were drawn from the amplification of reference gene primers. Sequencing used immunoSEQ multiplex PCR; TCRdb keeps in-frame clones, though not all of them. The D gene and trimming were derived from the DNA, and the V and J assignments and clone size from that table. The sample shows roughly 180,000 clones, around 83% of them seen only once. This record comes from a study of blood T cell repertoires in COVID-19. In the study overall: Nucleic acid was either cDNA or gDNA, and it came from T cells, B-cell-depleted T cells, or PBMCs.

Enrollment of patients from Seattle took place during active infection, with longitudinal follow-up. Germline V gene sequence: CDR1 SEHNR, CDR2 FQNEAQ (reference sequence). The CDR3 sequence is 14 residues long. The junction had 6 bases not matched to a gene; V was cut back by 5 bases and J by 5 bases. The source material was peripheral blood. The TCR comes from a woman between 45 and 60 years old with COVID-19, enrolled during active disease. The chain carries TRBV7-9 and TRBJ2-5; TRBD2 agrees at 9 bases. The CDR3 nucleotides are TGTGCCAGCAGCCCGAGGACTAGCGCGGAGACCCAGTACTTC. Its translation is CASSPRTSAETQYF.